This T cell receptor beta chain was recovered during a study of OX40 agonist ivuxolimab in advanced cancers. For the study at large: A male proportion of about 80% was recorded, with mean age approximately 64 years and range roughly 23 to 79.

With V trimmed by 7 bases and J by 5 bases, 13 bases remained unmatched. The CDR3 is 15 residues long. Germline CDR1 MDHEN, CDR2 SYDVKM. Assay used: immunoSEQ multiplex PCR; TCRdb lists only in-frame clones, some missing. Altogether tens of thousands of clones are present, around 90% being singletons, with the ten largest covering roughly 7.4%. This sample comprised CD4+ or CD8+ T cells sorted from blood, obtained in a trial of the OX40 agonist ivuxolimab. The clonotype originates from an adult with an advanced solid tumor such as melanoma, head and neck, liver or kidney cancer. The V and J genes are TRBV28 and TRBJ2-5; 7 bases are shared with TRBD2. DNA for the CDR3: TGTGCCAGCAAAGAGGCCCTGCGGGAGTGGGAGACCCAGTACTTC. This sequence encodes CASKEALREWETQYF.